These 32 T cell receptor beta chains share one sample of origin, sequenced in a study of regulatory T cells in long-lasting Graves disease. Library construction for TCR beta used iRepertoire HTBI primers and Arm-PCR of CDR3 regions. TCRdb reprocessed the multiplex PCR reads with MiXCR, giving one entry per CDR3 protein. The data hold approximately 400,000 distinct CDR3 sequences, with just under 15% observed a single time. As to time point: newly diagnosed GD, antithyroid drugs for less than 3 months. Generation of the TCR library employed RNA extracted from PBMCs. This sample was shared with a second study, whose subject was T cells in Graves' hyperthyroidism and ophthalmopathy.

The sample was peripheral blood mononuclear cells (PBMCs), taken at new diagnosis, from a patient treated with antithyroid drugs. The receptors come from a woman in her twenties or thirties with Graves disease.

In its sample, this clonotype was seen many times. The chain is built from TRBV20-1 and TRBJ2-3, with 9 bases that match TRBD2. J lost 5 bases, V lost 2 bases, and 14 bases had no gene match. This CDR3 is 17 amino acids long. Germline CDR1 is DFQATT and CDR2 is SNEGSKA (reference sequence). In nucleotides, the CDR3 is TGCAGTGCTAGATCGGGGCGGCGGGAGGGCTATAAAGATACGCAGTATTTT. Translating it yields CSARSGRREGYKDTQYF.

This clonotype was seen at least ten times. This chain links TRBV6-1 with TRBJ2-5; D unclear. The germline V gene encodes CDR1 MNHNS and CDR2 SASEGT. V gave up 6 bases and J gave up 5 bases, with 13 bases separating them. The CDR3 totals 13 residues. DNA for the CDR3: TGTGCCAGCAGCAGGACGAAGGTGGAGACCCAGTACTTC. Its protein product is CASSRTKVETQYF.

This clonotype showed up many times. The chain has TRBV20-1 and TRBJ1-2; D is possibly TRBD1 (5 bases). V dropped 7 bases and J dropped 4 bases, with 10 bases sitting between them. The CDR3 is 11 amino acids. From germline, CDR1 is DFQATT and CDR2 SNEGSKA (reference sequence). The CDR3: CSVQTGYGYTF. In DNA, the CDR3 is TGCAGTGTGCAAACAGGCTATGGCTACACCTTC.

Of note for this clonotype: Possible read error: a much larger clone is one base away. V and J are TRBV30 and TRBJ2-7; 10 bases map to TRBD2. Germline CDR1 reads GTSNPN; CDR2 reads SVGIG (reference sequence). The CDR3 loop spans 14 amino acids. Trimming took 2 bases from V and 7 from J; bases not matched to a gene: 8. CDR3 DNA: TGTGCCTGGAGTCCCAGCGGGAGGGGAATTGAGCAGTACTTC. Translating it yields CAWSPSGRGIEQYF. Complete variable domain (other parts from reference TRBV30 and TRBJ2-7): SQTIHQWPATLVQPVGSPLSLECTVEGTSNPNLYWYRQAAGRGLQLLFYSVGIGQISSEVPQNLSASRPQDRQFILSSKKLLLSDSGFYLCAWSPSGRGIEQYFGPGTRLTVT.

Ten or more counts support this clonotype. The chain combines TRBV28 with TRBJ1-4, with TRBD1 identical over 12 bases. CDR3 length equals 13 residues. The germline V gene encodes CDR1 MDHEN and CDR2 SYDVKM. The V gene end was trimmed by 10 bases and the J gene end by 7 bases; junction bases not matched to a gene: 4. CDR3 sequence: CATGTGGSEKLFF. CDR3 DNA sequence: TGTGCCACGGGGACAGGGGGCAGTGAAAAACTGTTTTTT.

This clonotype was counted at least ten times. The CDR3 sequence is CASSLQGGQPQHF. The CDR3 region has the DNA TGTGCCAGCAGCTTACAGGGCGGTCAGCCCCAGCATTTT. The chain has TRBV12-3 or TRBV12-4 and TRBJ1-5, with a possible D match to TRBD1 (6 bases). The CDR3 spans 13 residues. Trimming removed 6 bases from V and 6 bases from J, with 12 bases in between.

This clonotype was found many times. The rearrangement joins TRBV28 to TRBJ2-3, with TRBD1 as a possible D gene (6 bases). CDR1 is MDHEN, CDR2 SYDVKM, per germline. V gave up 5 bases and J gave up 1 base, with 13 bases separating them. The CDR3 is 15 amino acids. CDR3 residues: CASSPLQGGTDTQYF. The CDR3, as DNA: TGTGCCAGCAGTCCTTTACAGGGCGGCACAGATACGCAGTATTTT.

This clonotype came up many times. The CDR3 DNA reads TGTGCCACCCTAAGGTCCTCCCCGGAGACCCAGTACTTC. It specifies CATLRSSPETQYF. This sequence joins TRBV28 and TRBJ2-5; D gene uncertain. The CDR3 consists of 13 residues. V was pared by 10 bases and J by 5 bases, with 17 bases between. Germline values: CDR1 MDHEN, CDR2 SYDVKM. Drawing the rest from reference TRBV28 and TRBJ2-5, the complete variable domain is DVKVTQSSRYLVKRTGEKVFLECVQDMDHENMFWYRQDPGLGLRLIYFSYDVKMKEKGDIPEGYSVSREKKERFSLILESASTNQTSMYLCATLRSSPETQYFGPGTRLLVL.

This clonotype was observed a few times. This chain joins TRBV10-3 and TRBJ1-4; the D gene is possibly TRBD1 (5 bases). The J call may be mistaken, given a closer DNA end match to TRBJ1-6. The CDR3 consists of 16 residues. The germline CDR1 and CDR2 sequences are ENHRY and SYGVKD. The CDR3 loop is CAISEEGKTRDSPLHF. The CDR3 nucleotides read TGTGCCATCAGTGAAGAGGGGAAGACTAGGGATTCACCCCTCCACTTT.

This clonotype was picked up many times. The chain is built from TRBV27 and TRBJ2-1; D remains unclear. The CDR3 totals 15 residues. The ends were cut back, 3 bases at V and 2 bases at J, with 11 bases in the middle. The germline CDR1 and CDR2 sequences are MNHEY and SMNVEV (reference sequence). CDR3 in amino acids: CASSFLELAYNEQFF. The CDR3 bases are TGTGCCAGCAGTTTTCTCGAGCTGGCCTACAATGAGCAGTTCTTC.

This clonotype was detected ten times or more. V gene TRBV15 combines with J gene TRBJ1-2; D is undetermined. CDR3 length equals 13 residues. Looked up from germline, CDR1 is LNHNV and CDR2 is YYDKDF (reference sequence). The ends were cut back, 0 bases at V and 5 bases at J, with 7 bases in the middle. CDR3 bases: TGTGCCACCAGCAGAGATGGGGTTTATGGCTACACCTTC. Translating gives CATSRDGVYGYTF.

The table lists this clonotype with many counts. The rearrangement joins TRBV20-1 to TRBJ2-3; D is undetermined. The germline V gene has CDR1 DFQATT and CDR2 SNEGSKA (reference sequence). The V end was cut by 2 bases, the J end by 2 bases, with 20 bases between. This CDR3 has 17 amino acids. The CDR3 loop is CSARLPHDSYNTDTQYF. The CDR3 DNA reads TGCAGTGCTAGACTCCCGCACGACTCGTATAACACAGATACGCAGTATTTT.

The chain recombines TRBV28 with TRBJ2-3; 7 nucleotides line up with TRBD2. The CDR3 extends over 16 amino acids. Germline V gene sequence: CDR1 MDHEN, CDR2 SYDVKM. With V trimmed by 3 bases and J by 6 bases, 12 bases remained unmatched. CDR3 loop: CASSFPGGPRTDTQYF. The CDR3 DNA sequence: TGTGCCAGCAGTTTTCCGGGAGGCCCCCGGACGGATACGCAGTATTTT.

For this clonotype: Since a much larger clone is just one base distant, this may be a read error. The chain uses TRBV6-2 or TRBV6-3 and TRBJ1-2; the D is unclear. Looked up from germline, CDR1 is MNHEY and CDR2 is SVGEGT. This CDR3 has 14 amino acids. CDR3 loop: CAGSYKAGMGGYTF. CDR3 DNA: TGTGCCGGCAGTTACAAGGCGGGAATGGGGGGCTACACCTTC.

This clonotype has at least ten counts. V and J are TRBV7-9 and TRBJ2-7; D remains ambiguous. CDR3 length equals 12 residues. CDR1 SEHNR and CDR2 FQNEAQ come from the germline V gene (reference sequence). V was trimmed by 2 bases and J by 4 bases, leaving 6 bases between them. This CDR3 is CASSLSEYEQYF. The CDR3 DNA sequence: TGTGCCAGCAGCTTATCAGAGTACGAGCAGTACTTC.

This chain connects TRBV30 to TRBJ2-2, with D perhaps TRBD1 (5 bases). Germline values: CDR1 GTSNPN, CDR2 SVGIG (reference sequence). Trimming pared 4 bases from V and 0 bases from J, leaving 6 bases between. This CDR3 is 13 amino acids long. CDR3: CAWTGSNTGELFF. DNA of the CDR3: TGTGCCTGGACAGGGTCGAACACCGGGGAGCTGTTTTTT. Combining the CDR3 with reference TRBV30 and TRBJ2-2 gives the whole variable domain SQTIHQWPATLVQPVGSPLSLECTVEGTSNPNLYWYRQAAGRGLQLLFYSVGIGQISSEVPQNLSASRPQDRQFILSSKKLLLSDSGFYLCAWTGSNTGELFFGEGSRLTVL.

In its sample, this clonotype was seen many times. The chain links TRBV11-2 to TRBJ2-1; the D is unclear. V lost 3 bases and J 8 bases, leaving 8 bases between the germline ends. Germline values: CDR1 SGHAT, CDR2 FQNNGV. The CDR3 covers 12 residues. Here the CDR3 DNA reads TGTGCCAGCAGCTTCGTCGAGGATGAGCAGTTCTTC. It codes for CASSFVEDEQFF. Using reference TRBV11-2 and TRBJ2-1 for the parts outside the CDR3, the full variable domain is EAGVAQSPRYKIIEKRQSVAFWCNPISGHATLYWYQQILGQGPKLLIQFQNNGVVDDSQLPKDRFSAERLKGVDSTLKIQPAKLEDSAVYLCASSFVEDEQFFGPGTRLTVL.

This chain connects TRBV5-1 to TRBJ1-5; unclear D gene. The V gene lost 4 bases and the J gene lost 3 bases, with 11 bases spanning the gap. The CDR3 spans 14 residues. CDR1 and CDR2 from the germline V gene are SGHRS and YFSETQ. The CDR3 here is CASSPSGTNQPQHF. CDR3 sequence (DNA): TGCGCCAGCAGCCCATCGGGTACCAATCAGCCCCAGCATTTT.

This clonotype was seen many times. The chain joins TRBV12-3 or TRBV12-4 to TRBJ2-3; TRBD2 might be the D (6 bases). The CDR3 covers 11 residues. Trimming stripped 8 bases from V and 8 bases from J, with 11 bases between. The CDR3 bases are TGTGCCAGCCTCGGGGGATCTACGCAGTATTTT. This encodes CASLGGSTQYF.

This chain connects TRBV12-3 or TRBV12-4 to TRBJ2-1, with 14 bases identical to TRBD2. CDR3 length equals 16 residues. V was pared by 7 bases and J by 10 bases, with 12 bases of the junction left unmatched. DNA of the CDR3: TGTGCCAGCATCCCCACGACTAGCGGGAGGGCCCGGGAGCAGTTCTTC. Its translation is CASIPTTSGRAREQFF.

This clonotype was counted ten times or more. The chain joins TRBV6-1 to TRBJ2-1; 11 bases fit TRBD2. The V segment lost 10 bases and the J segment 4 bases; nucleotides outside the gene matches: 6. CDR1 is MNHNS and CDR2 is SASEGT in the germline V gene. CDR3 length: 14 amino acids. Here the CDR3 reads CATVTSGNYNEQFF. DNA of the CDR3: TGTGCCACCGTGACTAGCGGGAATTACAATGAGCAGTTCTTC.

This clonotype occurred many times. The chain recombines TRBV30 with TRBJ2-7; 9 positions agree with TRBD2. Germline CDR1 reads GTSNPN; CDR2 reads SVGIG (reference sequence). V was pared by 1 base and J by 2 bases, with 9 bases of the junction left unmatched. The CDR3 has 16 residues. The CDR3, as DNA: TGTGCCTGGAGTGGAGGTAGCGGGAGAATCACCTACGAGCAGTACTTC. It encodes CAWSGGSGRITYEQYF.

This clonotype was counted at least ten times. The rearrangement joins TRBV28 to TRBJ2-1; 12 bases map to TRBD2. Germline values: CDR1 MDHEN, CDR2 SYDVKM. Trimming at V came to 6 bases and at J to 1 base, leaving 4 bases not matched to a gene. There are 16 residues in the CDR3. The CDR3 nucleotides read TGTGCCAGCAGCTGGACTAGCGGGAAATCCTACAATGAGCAGTTCTTC. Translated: CASSWTSGKSYNEQFF. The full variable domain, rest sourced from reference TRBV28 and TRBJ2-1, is DVKVTQSSRYLVKRTGEKVFLECVQDMDHENMFWYRQDPGLGLRLIYFSYDVKMKEKGDIPEGYSVSREKKERFSLILESASTNQTSMYLCASSWTSGKSYNEQFFGPGTRLTVL.

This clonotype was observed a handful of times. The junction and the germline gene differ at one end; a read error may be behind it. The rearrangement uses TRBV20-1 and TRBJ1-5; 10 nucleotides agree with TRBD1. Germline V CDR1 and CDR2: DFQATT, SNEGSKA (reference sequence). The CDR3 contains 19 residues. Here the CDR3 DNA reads TGCAGTGCTAGAAAACCGGGACAGGGGAGTATAACTGGCAATCAGCCTCAGCATTTT. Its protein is CSARKPGQGSITGNQPQHF.

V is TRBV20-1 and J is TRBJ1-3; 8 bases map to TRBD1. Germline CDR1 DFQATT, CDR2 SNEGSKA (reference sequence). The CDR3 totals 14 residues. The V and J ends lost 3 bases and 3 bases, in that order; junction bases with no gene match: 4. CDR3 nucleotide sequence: TGCAGTGCTAGCAGCAGGGGGCTTGGAAACACCATATATTTT. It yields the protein CSASSRGLGNTIYF.

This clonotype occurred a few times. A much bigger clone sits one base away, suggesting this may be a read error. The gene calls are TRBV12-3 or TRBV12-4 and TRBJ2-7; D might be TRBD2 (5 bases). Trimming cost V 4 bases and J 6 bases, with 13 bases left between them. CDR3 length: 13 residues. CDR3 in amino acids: CASSSSRDSEQYF. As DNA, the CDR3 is TGTGCCAGCAGTTCGTCCCGGGATTCCGAGCAGTACTTC.

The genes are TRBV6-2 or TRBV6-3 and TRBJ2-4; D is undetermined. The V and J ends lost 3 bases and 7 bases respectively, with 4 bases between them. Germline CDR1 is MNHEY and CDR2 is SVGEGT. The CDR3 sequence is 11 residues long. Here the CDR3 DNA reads TGTGCCAGCAGTTATCGCAACATTCAGTACTTC. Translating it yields CASSYRNIQYF.

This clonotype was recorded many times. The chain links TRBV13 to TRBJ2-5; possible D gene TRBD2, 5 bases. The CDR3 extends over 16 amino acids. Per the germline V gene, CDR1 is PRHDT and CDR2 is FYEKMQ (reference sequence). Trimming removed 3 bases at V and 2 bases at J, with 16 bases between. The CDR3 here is CASSFRTARGQETQYF. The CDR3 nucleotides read TGTGCCAGCAGCTTCAGGACGGCCCGAGGGCAAGAGACCCAGTACTTC.

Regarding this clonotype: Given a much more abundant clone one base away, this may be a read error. In DNA form, the CDR3 reads TGTGCCAGCAGTTCGGGACACGGCTTATCCTACGAGCAGTACTTC. Its protein is CASSSGHGLSYEQYF. The chain recombines TRBV6-5 with TRBJ2-7; D possibly corresponds to TRBD1 (6 bases). Germline loops: CDR1 MNHEY, CDR2 SVGAGI. This CDR3 region has 15 residues. V was shortened by 4 bases and J by 1 base, with 14 bases between the two germline ends.

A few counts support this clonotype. The CDR3 reads CASSEDRGLQETQYF. The CDR3 nucleotides are TGCGCCAGCAGCGAGGACAGGGGGCTCCAAGAGACCCAGTACTTC. The rearrangement links TRBV5-1 to TRBJ2-5, with 11 bases that match TRBD1. V dropped 4 bases and J dropped 1; count of bases not matched to a gene: 3. Germline V CDR1 and CDR2: SGHRS, YFSETQ. The CDR3 runs 15 residues.

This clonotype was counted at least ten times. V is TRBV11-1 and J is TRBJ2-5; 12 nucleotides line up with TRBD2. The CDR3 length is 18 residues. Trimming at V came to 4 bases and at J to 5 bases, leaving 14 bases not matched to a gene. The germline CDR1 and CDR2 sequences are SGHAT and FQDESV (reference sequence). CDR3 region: CASSSLAGTSGFLETQYF. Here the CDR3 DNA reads TGTGCCAGCAGCTCTCTGGCCGGGACTAGCGGGTTTTTGGAGACCCAGTACTTC.

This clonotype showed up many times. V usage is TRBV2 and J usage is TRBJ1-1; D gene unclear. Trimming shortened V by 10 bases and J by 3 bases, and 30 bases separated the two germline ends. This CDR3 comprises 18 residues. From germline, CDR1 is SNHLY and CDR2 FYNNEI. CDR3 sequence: CATYRTTEVDGSDTEAFF. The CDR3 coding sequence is TGTGCCACATACCGTACCACAGAAGTTGATGGTAGTGACACTGAAGCTTTCTTT.